This is a list of T cell receptor beta chains from one sample in a study of T-cell memory formation after mild COVID-19. MiXCR, applied by TCRdb to the 5' RACE reads, yields one record per CDR3 protein. The repertoire holds 350,000 or so distinct CDR3 sequences, with about 20% as singletons. Sample: PBMCs or a T cell subset sorted from them (not recorded which). All receptors derive from a man aged 18 to 30 who had mild COVID-19 (a few samples of this study predate the infection). Cell type and time point are not known. CDR3s include the opening cysteine and the closing phenylalanine or tryptophan. The D gene is left open where the match is weak. The size entry is marked missing in some rows and otherwise reads once, few, many or a size class.

v_gene	abundance	j_gene	d_gene	CDR3nt	CDR3aa
TRBV6-2/TRBV6-3	.	TRBJ2-5	.	TGTGCCAGCAGTCCCATCCCCCGACAGCAAGAGACCCAGTACTTC	CASSPIPRQQETQYF
TRBV6-2/TRBV6-3	few	TRBJ2-4	TRBD2	TGTGCCAGCAGTTACTCAGCTAGCGGGGGAAGGAACATTCAGTACTTC	CASSYSASGGRNIQYF
TRBV20-1	.	TRBJ2-5	.	TGCAGTGCGAGCAGGCAGGGGGAGACCCAGTACTTC	CSASRQGETQYF
TRBV7-8	many	TRBJ2-3	.	TGTGCCAGCAGCCAGGACTTCCAAGATACGCAGTATTTT	CASSQDFQDTQYF
TRBV7-9	many	TRBJ2-5	.	TGTGCCAGCAGCTTAGAGTCGTACAACCGGGAGACCCAGTACTTC	CASSLESYNRETQYF
TRBV24-1	.	TRBJ2-3	TRBD1	TGTGCCACCAGTGCCCTTTTCGGGGGGGACAGGGGAACAGATACGCAGTATTTT	CATSALFGGDRGTDTQYF
TRBV4-1	.	TRBJ1-5	.	TGCGCCAGCAGCCAAGAGTTGCGGGGTTTAGGTCAGCCCCAGCATTTT	CASSQELRGLGQPQHF
TRBV7-8	few	TRBJ1-5	.	TGTGCCAGCAGCGGACGGCGGCTCAGCAATCAGCCCCAGCATTTT	CASSGRRLSNQPQHF
TRBV20-1	.	TRBJ1-2	.	TGCAGTGCCACATCCGAGGGGAACTATGGCTACACCTTC	CSATSEGNYGYTF
TRBV20-1	few	TRBJ1-1	.	TGCAGTGCTGAGCCGGGGGGCACTGAAGCTTTCTTT	CSAEPGGTEAFF
TRBV7-7	.	TRBJ2-5	TRBD1	TGTGCCAGCAGCCGAAATCTCGGACAGGGAGAGACCCAGTACTTC	CASSRNLGQGETQYF
TRBV6-1	.	TRBJ2-3	.	TGTGCCAGCAGTTCACAGTCGACCGGGGATACGCAGTATTTT	CASSSQSTGDTQYF
TRBV24-1	many	TRBJ2-5	.	TGTGCCACCAGTGATTTGGGGGATCCGCGGGGAGAGACCCAGTACTTC	CATSDLGDPRGETQYF
TRBV11-2	few	TRBJ1-1	.	TGTGCCAGCAGCACAATTCAAGGGTTCTACACTGAAGCTTTCTTT	CASSTIQGFYTEAFF
TRBV20-1	few	TRBJ2-3	TRBD2	TGCAGTGCTAGTGGGGATTTAGCGGGGAACACAGATACGCAGTATTTT	CSASGDLAGNTDTQYF
TRBV7-9	.	TRBJ1-1	.	TGTGCCAGCAGCTTAGCGGAGGGGGGACCTGAAGCTTTCTTT	CASSLAEGGPEAFF
TRBV9	few	TRBJ2-3	TRBD2	TGTGCCAGCAGCATCCTTAGCGGGGGGGCCACAGATACGCAGTATTTT	CASSILSGGATDTQYF
TRBV7-2	few	TRBJ1-2	.	TGTGCCAGCAGCTTAACCGAGGAGAACTATGGCTACACCTTC	CASSLTEENYGYTF
TRBV20-1	few	TRBJ2-6	.	TGCAGTGCTAGTCCACCCAGGGTCTCTGGGGCCAACGTCCTGACTTTC	CSASPPRVSGANVLTF
TRBV6-5	few	TRBJ1-1	.	TGTGCCAGCAGTTACTACGGACCTTCGAACACTGAAGCTTTCTTT	CASSYYGPSNTEAFF
TRBV6-5	.	TRBJ2-2	.	TGTGCCAGCAGTTACTCACTACCAGCGAACACCGGGGAGCTGTTTTTT	CASSYSLPANTGELFF
TRBV6-2/TRBV6-3	.	TRBJ2-1	TRBD2	TGTGCCAGCAGTCCCTTCGGGGGGAATGAGCAGTTCTTC	CASSPFGGNEQFF
TRBV5-1	.	TRBJ2-6	.	TGCGCCAGCACCCCTCAGGGGCTCTCTGGGGCCAACGTCCTGACTTTC	CASTPQGLSGANVLTF
TRBV6-5	few	TRBJ2-5	TRBD1	TGTGCCAGCAGTCAGGGGGCACAGACCCAGTACTTC	CASSQGAQTQYF
TRBV20-1	few	TRBJ2-3	.	TGCAGTGCTAGAGTCGGGTCGCACACAGATACGCAGTATTTT	CSARVGSHTDTQYF
TRBV5-4	once	TRBJ1-4	.	TGTGCCAGCAGCTTGCCGGGCCGGGAATCAAAACTGTTTTTT	CASSLPGRESKLFF
TRBV12-3/TRBV12-4	.	TRBJ2-5	.	TGTGCCAGCAGTTTTCGGCCGGGAGAGACCCAGTACTTC	CASSFRPGETQYF
TRBV6-2/TRBV6-3	.	TRBJ1-1	.	TGTGCCAGCAGTTACTCGGCCTCTGGGGCCGCGGAAGCTTTCTTT	CASSYSASGAAEAFF
TRBV13	.	TRBJ2-1	TRBD1	TGTGCCAGCAGCTCTGGGACAGAATATTACTCCTACAATGAGCAGTTCTTC	CASSSGTEYYSYNEQFF